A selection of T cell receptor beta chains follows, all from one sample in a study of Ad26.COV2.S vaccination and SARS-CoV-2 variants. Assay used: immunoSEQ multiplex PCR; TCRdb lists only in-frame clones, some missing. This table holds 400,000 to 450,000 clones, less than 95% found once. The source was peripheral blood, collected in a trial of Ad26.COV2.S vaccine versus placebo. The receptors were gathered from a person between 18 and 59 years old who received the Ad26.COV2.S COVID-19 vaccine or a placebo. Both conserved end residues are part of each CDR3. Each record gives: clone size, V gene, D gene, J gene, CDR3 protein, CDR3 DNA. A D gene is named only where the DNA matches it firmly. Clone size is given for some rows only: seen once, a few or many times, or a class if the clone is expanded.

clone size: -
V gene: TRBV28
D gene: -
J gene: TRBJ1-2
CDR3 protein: CASSLFFRSNYGYTF
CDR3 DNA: TGTGCCAGCAGTTTATTCTTCAGGTCCAACTATGGCTACACCTTC

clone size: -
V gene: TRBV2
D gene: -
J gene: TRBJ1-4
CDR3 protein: CASSDSAENEKLFF
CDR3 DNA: TGTGCCAGCAGTGACTCGGCAGAGAATGAAAAACTGTTTTTT

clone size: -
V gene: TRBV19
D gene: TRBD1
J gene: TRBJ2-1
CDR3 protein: CASSTGQGFLPQQFF
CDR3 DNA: TGTGCCAGTAGTACAGGACAGGGGTTCCTCCCGCAGCAGTTCTTC

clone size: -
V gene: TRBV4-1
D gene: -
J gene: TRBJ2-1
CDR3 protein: CASSQAESSYNEQFF
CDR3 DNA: TGCGCCAGCAGCCAAGCAGAGAGCTCCTACAATGAGCAGTTCTTC

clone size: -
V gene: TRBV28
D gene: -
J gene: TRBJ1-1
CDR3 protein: CASTAGTEAFF
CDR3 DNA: TGTGCCAGCACCGCGGGCACTGAAGCTTTCTTT

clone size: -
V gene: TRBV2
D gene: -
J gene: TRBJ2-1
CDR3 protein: CASSESASPSYNEQFF
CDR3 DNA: TGTGCCAGCAGTGAAAGTGCCAGCCCTTCCTACAATGAGCAGTTCTTC

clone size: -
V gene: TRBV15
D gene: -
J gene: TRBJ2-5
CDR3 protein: CATSRDLSEGETQYF
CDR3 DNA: TGTGCCACCAGCAGAGATCTCAGTGAGGGGGAGACCCAGTACTTC

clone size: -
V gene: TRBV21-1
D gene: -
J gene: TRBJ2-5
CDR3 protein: CASSKHCLQETQYF
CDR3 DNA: TGTGCCAGCAGCAAACATTGTCTACAAGAGACCCAGTACTTC

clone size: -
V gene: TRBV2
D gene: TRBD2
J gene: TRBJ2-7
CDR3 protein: CASRVLVGLAGAYEQYF
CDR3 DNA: TGTGCCAGCAGAGTGCTAGTCGGACTAGCGGGGGCCTACGAGCAGTACTTC

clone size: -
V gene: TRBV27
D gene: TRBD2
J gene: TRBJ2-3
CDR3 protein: CASIRRAGGPDTQYF
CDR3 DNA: TGTGCCAGCATCCGTCGGGCGGGAGGTCCAGATACGCAGTATTTT

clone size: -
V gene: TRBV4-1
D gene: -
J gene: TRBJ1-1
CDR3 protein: CASSQDRGDTEAFF
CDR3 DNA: TGCGCCAGCAGCCAAGACCGGGGTGACACTGAAGCTTTCTTT

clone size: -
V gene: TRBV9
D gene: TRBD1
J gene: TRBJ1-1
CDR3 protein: CASSGPTGLNTEAFF
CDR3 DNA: TGTGCCAGCAGCGGACCGACAGGGCTGAACACTGAAGCTTTCTTT

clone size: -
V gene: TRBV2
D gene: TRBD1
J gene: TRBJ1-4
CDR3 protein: CASSLRGRRTNEKLFF
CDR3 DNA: TGTGCCAGCAGCCTCAGGGGGCGTAGAACTAATGAAAAACTGTTTTTT

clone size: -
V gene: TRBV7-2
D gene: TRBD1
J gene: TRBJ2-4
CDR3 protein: CASTPGQGGNIQYF
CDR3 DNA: TGTGCCAGCACCCCGGGACAGGGGGGAAACATTCAGTACTTC

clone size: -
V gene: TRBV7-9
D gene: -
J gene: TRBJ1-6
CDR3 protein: CASSFGATNSPLHF
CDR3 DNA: TGTGCCAGCAGCTTTGGGGCTACAAATTCACCCCTCCACTTT

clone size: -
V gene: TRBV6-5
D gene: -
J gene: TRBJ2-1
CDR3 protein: CASSSGENEQFF
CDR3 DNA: TGTGCCAGCAGTTCAGGGGAAAATGAGCAGTTCTTC

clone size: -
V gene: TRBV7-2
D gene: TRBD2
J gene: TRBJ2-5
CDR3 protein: CASSPLAGSETQYF
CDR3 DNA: TGTGCCAGCAGCCCCTTAGCGGGATCAGAGACCCAGTACTTC

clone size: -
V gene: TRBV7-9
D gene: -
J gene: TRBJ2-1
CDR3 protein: CASSLESGISSGVQFF
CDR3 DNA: TGTGCCAGCAGCTTAGAGTCCGGGATCTCATCCGGTGTGCAGTTCTTC

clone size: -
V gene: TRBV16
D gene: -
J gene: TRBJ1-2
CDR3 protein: CASILRVDGYTF
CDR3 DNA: TGTGCCAGCATCCTACGGGTGGATGGCTACACCTTC

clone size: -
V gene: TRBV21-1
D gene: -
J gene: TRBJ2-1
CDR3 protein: CASSKILALATAYNEQFF
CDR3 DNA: TGTGCCAGCAGCAAAATTTTGGCGCTAGCGACCGCCTACAATGAGCAGTTCTTC

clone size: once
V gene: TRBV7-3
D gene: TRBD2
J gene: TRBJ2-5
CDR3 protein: CASSLAPGGGQETQYF
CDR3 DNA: TGTGCCAGCAGCTTAGCCCCCGGCGGGGGGCAAGAGACCCAGTACTTC

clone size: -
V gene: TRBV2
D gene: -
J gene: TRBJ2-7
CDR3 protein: CASTGEYEQHF
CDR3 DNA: TGTGCCAGTACTGGCGAATACGAGCAGCACTTC

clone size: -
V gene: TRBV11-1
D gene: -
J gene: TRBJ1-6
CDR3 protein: CASSLSLWDDDSPLHF
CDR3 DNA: TGTGCCAGCAGCTTAAGTCTTTGGGACGACGATTCACCCCTCCACTTT

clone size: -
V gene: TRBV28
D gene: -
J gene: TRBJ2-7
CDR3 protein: CASRGQGSYEQYF
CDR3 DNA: TGTGCCAGCAGAGGGCAGGGCTCCTACGAGCAGTACTTC

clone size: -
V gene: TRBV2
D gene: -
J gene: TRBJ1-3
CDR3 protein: CASRGIGTGLSTIYF
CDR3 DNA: TGTGCCAGCCGGGGCATTGGGACCGGCCTATCCACCATATATTTT

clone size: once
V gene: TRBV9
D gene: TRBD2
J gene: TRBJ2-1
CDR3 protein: CASSPRRGLAGSSSYNEQFF
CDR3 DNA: TGTGCCAGCAGCCCACGGCGGGGACTAGCGGGCTCAAGCTCCTACAATGAGCAGTTCTTC

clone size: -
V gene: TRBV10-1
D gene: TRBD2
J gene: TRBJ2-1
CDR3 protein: CARTRGLAGEHTYNEQFF
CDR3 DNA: TGCGCCAGGACCAGGGGACTAGCGGGAGAGCACACCTACAATGAGCAGTTCTTC

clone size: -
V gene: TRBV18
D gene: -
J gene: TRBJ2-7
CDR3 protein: CASSPGGDVYEQYF
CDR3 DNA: TGTGCCAGCTCACCAGGCGGGGACGTCTACGAGCAGTACTTC

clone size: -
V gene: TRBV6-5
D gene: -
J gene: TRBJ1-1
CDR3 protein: CASTFAGNTEAFF
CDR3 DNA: TGTGCCAGCACCTTTGCCGGGAACACTGAAGCTTTCTTT

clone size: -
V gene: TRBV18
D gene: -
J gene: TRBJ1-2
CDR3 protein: CASSPPYISPYGYTF
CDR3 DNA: TGTGCCAGCTCACCACCGTATATCAGCCCCTATGGCTACACCTTC

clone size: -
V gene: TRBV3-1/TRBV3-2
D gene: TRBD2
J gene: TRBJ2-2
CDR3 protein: CASRRTSGRAGELFF
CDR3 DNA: TGTGCCAGCCGCAGGACTAGCGGGAGGGCCGGGGAGCTGTTTTTT

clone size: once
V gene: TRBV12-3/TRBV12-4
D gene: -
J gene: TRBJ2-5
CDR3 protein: CASSSSFQETQYF
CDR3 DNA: TGTGCCAGCAGTTCCAGCTTTCAAGAGACCCAGTACTTC

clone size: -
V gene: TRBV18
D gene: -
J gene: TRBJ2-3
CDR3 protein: CASSPRDPDTQYF
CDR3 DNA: TGTGCCAGCTCACCCAGGGACCCAGATACGCAGTATTTT

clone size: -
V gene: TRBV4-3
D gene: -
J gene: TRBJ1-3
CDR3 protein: CTSSQGGGGNTIYF
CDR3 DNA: TGCACCAGCAGCCAAGGAGGGGGTGGAAACACCATATATTTT

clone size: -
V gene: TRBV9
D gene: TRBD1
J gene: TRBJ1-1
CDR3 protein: CASSVGQGAIDTEAFF
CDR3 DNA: TGTGCCAGCAGCGTAGGACAGGGGGCTATCGACACTGAAGCTTTCTTT

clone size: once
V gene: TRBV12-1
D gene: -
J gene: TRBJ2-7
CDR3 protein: CASSLGLHRGSEQYF
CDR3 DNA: TGTGCCAGCAGCTTGGGTCTCCACCGGGGCTCGGAGCAGTACTTC

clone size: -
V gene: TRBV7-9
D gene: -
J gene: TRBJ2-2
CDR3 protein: CASSLSGRVKAGELFF
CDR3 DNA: TGTGCCAGCAGCTTATCGGGCAGGGTAAAGGCCGGGGAGCTGTTTTTT

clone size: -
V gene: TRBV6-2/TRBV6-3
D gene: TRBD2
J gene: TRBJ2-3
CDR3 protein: CASSRGLAGFTDTQYF
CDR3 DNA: TGTGCCAGCAGCCGGGGACTAGCGGGATTCACAGATACGCAGTATTTT

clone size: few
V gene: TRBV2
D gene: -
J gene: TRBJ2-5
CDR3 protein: CASSATASGTQYF
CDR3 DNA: TGTGCCAGCAGTGCGACGGCCTCGGGGACCCAGTACTTC

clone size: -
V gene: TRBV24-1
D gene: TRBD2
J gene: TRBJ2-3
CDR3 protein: CATRQDSGSATDTQYF
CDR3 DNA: TGTGCCACCCGGCAGGATAGCGGGAGTGCCACAGATACGCAGTATTTT

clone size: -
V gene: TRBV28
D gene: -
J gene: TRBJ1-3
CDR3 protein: CASSLFKPTSGNTIYF
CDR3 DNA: TGTGCCAGCAGTTTATTCAAACCTACCTCTGGAAACACCATATATTTT

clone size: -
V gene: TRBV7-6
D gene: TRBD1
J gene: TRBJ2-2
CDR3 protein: CASSRRTGGTGELFF
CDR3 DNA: TGTGCCAGCAGCCGCCGGACAGGGGGTACCGGGGAGCTGTTTTTT

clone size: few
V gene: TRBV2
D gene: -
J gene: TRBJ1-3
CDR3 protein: CASSEAPPGSGNTIYF
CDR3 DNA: TGTGCCAGCAGTGAAGCCCCCCCGGGGTCCGGAAACACCATATATTTT